The 20 T cell receptor beta chains reported below all come from one sample, sequenced in a study of blood T cell repertoires in COVID-19. Sequencing used immunoSEQ multiplex PCR; TCRdb keeps in-frame clones, though not all of them. The data hold about 200,000 clones, with around 89% observed a single time. The source material was peripheral blood. The receptors originated from a man in his fifties or sixties with acute or convalescent COVID-19.

The genes are TRBV19 and TRBJ2-6; TRBD1 matches at 8 bases. The V segment lost 0 bases and the J segment 0 bases; nucleotides outside the gene matches: 4. CDR1 is LNHDA, CDR2 SQIVND, per germline (reference sequence). This CDR3 has 18 residues. The CDR3 sequence: CASSIDHRGYSGANVLTF. The CDR3 DNA sequence: TGTGCCAGTAGTATAGATCACAGGGGGTACTCTGGGGCCAACGTCCTGACTTTC.

The J gene is TRBJ1-2, the V gene TRBV6-1; TRBD1 agrees at 7 bases. Trimming cost V 0 bases and J 2 bases; bases outside gene matches: 3. The CDR3 extends over 15 amino acids. The germline V gene has CDR1 MNHNS and CDR2 SASEGT. Here the CDR3 DNA reads TGTGCCAGCAGTGAAGCGCAGGGGGTGAACTATGGCTACACCTTC. Encoded protein: CASSEAQGVNYGYTF.

The chain is built from TRBV18 and TRBJ1-2, with a possible D match to TRBD1 (5 bases). Trimming removed 1 base from V and 8 bases from J, with 23 bases in between. Looked up from germline, CDR1 is KGHSH and CDR2 is LQKENI. The CDR3 sequence is 17 residues long. The CDR3, as DNA: TGTGCCAGCTCACCACGCGTTCTGCGGGGGGAGGCGGCGGGCTACACCTTC. Residues: CASSPRVLRGEAAGYTF. Drawing the rest from reference TRBV18 and TRBJ1-2, the complete variable domain is NAGVMQNPRHLVRRRGQEARLRCSPMKGHSHVYWYRQLPEEGLKFMVYLQKENIIDESGMPKERFSAEFPKEGPSILRIQQVVRGDSAAYFCASSPRVLRGEAAGYTFGSGTRLTVV.

This clone was picked up one time. This chain connects TRBV5-8 to TRBJ1-6; maybe TRBD1 (6 bases). The CDR3 is made up of 15 amino acids. Trimming removed 0 bases from V and 7 bases from J, with 11 bases in between. Germline CDR1 reads SGHTS; CDR2 reads YDEGEE. The CDR3 DNA follows: TGTGCCAGCAGCTTGGCCGAGGGGGTGAATTCACCCCTCCACTTT. It encodes CASSLAEGVNSPLHF.

The chain carries TRBV19 and TRBJ2-2; 10 bases are a match to TRBD1. Germline CDR1 reads LNHDA; CDR2 reads SQIVND (reference sequence). This CDR3 spans 14 amino acids. The V gene end was trimmed by 7 bases and the J gene end by 6 bases; junction bases not matched to a gene: 5. The CDR3 is CASTGQGEAGELFF. The CDR3 bases are TGTGCCAGTACCGGACAGGGGGAGGCCGGGGAGCTGTTTTTT.

The DNA for the CDR3 is TGTGCCAGCAGCTTCGGACAGGGATTGGGCCGGGAGCTGTTTTTT. As protein: CASSFGQGLGRELFF. The chain is built from TRBV5-6 and TRBJ2-2; 8 positions match TRBD1. This CDR3 spans 15 amino acids. CDR1 and CDR2 from the germline V gene are SGHDT and YYEEEE. After removal of 2 bases from V and 9 bases from J, the junction contained 9 bases not matched to a gene. The full variable domain, completed using reference TRBV5-6 and TRBJ2-2, is DAGVTQSPTHLIKTRGQQVTLRCSPKSGHDTVSWYQQALGQGPQFIFQYYEEEERQRGNFPDRFSGHQFPNYSSELNVNALLLGDSALYLCASSFGQGLGRELFFGEGSRLTVL.

The chain combines TRBV2 with TRBJ2-5; 9 nucleotides match TRBD1. Germline lookup yields CDR1 SNHLY and CDR2 FYNNEI. This CDR3 region has 15 residues. V was clipped by 2 bases and J by 5 bases; unmatched bases: 6. CDR3 sequence (DNA): TGTGCCAGCAGTGAAAGGTTGACAGGGGGTGAGACCCAGTACTTC. Translated: CASSERLTGGETQYF. Full variable domain (outside the CDR3, taken from reference TRBV2 and TRBJ2-5): EPEVTQTPSHQVTQMGQEVILRCVPISNHLYFYWYRQILGQKVEFLVSFYNNEISEKSEIFDDQFSVERPDGSNFTLKIRSTKLEDSAMYFCASSERLTGGETQYFGPGTRLLVL.

The V gene is TRBV12-2, the J gene TRBJ2-7; the D call of TRBD2 is as the table states it, not checked on the DNA. TRBV12-2 is a pseudogene locus. The CDR3 covers 15 residues. The CDR3 sequence is CASRFPLWGAYEQYV. The CDR3, as DNA: TGTGCAAGTCGCTTCCCCCTTTGGGGAGCCTACGAGCAGTACGTC.

The chain recombines TRBV7-8 with TRBJ1-6; D not certain. Trimming took 7 bases from V and 7 from J, leaving 17 bases between them. In germline, CDR1 is SGHVS, CDR2 FQNEAQ. CDR3 size: 15 residues. This CDR3 reads CASTLKISTNSPLHF. For the CDR3, the DNA is TGTGCCAGCACCCTTAAGATCTCAACAAATTCACCCCTCCACTTT. The full variable domain, in which reference TRBV7-8 and TRBJ1-6 provide the parts outside the CDR3, is GAGVSQSPRYKVAKRGQDVALRCDPISGHVSLFWYQQALGQGPEFLTYFQNEAQLDKSGLPSDRFFAERPEGSVSTLKIQRTQQEDSAVYLCASTLKISTNSPLHFGNGTRLTVT.

The chain employs TRBV6-1 and TRBJ2-7, with D possibly matching TRBD2 (6 bases). Germline CDR1 is MNHNS and CDR2 is SASEGT. The CDR3 has 15 amino acids. The V and J ends lost 5 bases and 0 bases respectively, with 14 bases between them. This CDR3 reads CASSPGMGGSYEQYF. The CDR3 DNA is TGTGCCAGCAGTCCCGGGATGGGGGGCTCCTACGAGCAGTACTTC.

This clone showed up just a few times. V usage is TRBV5-4 and J usage is TRBJ2-5, with D tentatively TRBD1 (6 bases). Trimming shortened V by 5 bases and J by 4 bases, and 15 bases separated the two germline ends. Looked up from germline, CDR1 is SGHNT and CDR2 is YYREEE (reference sequence). The CDR3 consists of 14 residues. CDR3 nucleotide sequence: TGTGCCAGCAGACGACAGGACCTCCGAGAGACCCAGTACTTC. This gives the protein CASRRQDLRETQYF.

The V and J genes are TRBV19 and TRBJ1-1, with 8 bases identical to TRBD1. The CDR3 is made up of 13 amino acids. Trimming removed 8 bases from V and 6 bases from J; junction bases left unmatched: 8. Germline V CDR1 and CDR2: LNHDA, SQIVND (reference sequence). The CDR3 DNA sequence: TGTGCCAGTTCCCTCGGACAGGGTTCTGAAGCTTTCTTT. Its protein product is CASSLGQGSEAFF.

This clone was detected only once. The rearrangement joins TRBV5-1 to TRBJ2-5; TRBD1 agrees at 7 bases. Germline V lookup: CDR1 SGHRS, CDR2 YFSETQ. J lost 0 bases, V lost 2 bases, and 22 bases had no gene match. The CDR3 runs to 21 residues. The CDR3 coding sequence is TGCGCCAGCAGCTTACCCACTACAGGGGTTATCAGCGGCCGAAACCAAGAGACCCAGTACTTC. Its translation: CASSLPTTGVISGRNQETQYF.

This clone is a singleton in its sample. The rearrangement joins TRBV28 to TRBJ1-1, with TRBD1 matching over 7 bases. The germline CDR1 and CDR2 sequences are MDHEN and SYDVKM. J lost 0 bases, V lost 5 bases, and 12 bases had no gene match. This CDR3 comprises 17 residues. CDR3 coding DNA: TGTGCCAGCAGTACCCGACCCCCCAGGGGGATGAACACTGAAGCTTTCTTT. Amino acids: CASSTRPPRGMNTEAFF. Combining the CDR3 with reference TRBV28 and TRBJ1-1 gives the whole variable domain DVKVTQSSRYLVKRTGEKVFLECVQDMDHENMFWYRQDPGLGLRLIYFSYDVKMKEKGDIPEGYSVSREKKERFSLILESASTNQTSMYLCASSTRPPRGMNTEAFFGQGTRLTVV.

CDR3 in amino acids: CASSVGPAGNTIYF. Written as DNA, the CDR3 is TGTGCCAGCAGCGTAGGCCCAGCTGGAAACACCATATATTTT. The V call is TRBV9, the J call TRBJ1-3; D is uncertain. This CDR3 is 14 amino acids long. V dropped 0 bases and J dropped 2 bases, with 6 bases sitting between them. The germline V gene encodes CDR1 SGDLS and CDR2 YYNGEE.

The chain is built from TRBV6-6 and TRBJ2-5, with TRBD2 identical over 12 bases. With V trimmed by 8 bases and J by 4 bases, 5 bases remained unmatched. The CDR3 has 14 amino acids. Germline V CDR1 and CDR2: MNHNY, SVGAGI (reference sequence). The CDR3 nucleotides are TGTGCCAGCGGGCTAGCGGGGGGGCGAGAGACCCAGTACTTC. This encodes CASGLAGGRETQYF.

V usage is TRBV10-3 and J usage is TRBJ1-5; 10 bases are a match to TRBD1. In germline, CDR1 is ENHRY, CDR2 SYGVKD. The J segment lost 3 bases and the V segment lost 2 bases, leaving 7 bases of the junction unmatched. The CDR3 runs 17 residues. CDR3 sequence (DNA): TGTGCCATCAGTGAGCGGGGGACAGGGGACATCAATCAGCCCCAGCATTTT. Amino acids: CAISERGTGDINQPQHF.

The chain combines TRBV5-4 with TRBJ1-6, with D uncertain. Trimming shortened V by 3 bases and J by 3 bases, and 13 bases separated the two germline ends. Germline V gene lookup returns CDR1 SGHNT and CDR2 YYREEE (reference sequence). This CDR3 is built from 16 residues. DNA for the CDR3: TGTGCCAGCAGCTCCGGCGGGTCCTACTATAATTCACCCCTCCACTTT. It specifies CASSSGGSYYNSPLHF.

The chain recombines TRBV28 with TRBJ2-7, with TRBD1 matching 7 bases. After removal of 4 bases from V and 7 bases from J, the junction contained 10 bases not matched to a gene. The CDR3 covers 14 residues. In germline, CDR1 is MDHEN, CDR2 SYDVKM. CDR3 in amino acids: CASSSGQTSREQYV. CDR3 DNA: TGTGCCAGCAGTTCGGGACAGACGTCTCGAGAGCAGTACGTC.

J is TRBJ1-3 and V is TRBV5-8, with 7 positions matching TRBD1. Germline lookup yields CDR1 SGHTS and CDR2 YDEGEE. V lost 1 base, J lost 3 bases, and 7 bases stayed unmatched. CDR3 length: 16 residues. CDR3 bases: TGTGCCAGCAGCTTGTTGGAAGGGGGCTTTGGAAACACCATATATTTT. It yields the protein CASSLLEGGFGNTIYF.